Sequencing of this T cell receptor beta chain was carried out in a study of patients and donors after allogeneic stem cell transplantation. The CDR3 is made up of 15 amino acids. The germline V gene encodes CDR1 MNHEY and CDR2 SMNVEV (reference sequence). V lost 0 bases and J lost 4, with 12 bases in between. TCRdb passed the RT-PCR reads through MiXCR, listing each CDR3 protein once. The sample shows roughly 880,000 distinct CDR3 sequences, roughly 18% of them seen only once. This chain uses TRBV27 with TRBJ1-2; weak D call: TRBD1 (6 bases). The TCR sequence derives from a human donor who was either an allogeneic HSCT recipient or a stem cell or donor lymphocyte infusion donor (not recorded which). It is not recorded whose cells these are; they may come from a transplant donor. What was sequenced was blood, either unsorted or a sorted T cell fraction (not recorded which). CDR3 sequence reads: CASSLSEQGTYGYTF. The CDR3 DNA is TGTGCCAGCAGTTTATCCGAACAGGGTACCTATGGCTACACCTTC.